The 8 T cell receptor beta chains given below trace back to one sample, sequenced in a study of cytomegalovirus exposure and HLA in healthy donors. Data came from immunoSEQ multiplex PCR; TCRdb stores just in-frame clones and leaves some out. The sample includes 250,000 to 350,000 clones, approximately 90% seen only once; the top ten take around 0.84%. Sequences were obtained from PBMCs. These receptor sequences come from a woman under 30 in good health and CMV-seronegative.

The chain employs TRBV10-3 and TRBJ2-3, with 9 bases aligning to TRBD1. The CDR3 totals 20 residues. From germline, CDR1 is ENHRY and CDR2 SYGVKD. V trimming: 4 bases; J trimming: 1 base; junction bases outside the gene matches: 18. CDR3 DNA sequence: TGTGCCATCAGTGTTTTTCCTAATCATGACAGGGGGAGTTGCACAGATACGCAGTATTTT. Translation gives CAISVFPNHDRGSCTDTQYF.

This clone was detected once. This chain uses TRBV5-1 with TRBJ2-1; 9 bases align to TRBD2. Germline V lookup: CDR1 SGHRS, CDR2 YFSETQ. The CDR3 is made up of 15 amino acids. Unmatched junction bases numbered 6, after V lost 0 bases and J lost 8 bases. CDR3 in amino acids: CASSLESSGNHEQFF. The CDR3 bases are TGCGCCAGCAGCTTGGAGTCTAGCGGGAATCATGAGCAGTTCTTC.

The V gene is TRBV7-2, the J gene TRBJ2-5; possibly TRBD2 for D (7 bases). There are 16 residues in the CDR3. Germline values: CDR1 SGHTA, CDR2 FQGNSA. Trimming pared 2 bases from V and 4 bases from J, leaving 17 bases between. As DNA, the CDR3 is TGTGCCAGCAGCTTAATGAGAGGGAGGGGGGCAGAGACCCAGTACTTC. Translation gives CASSLMRGRGAETQYF.

The CDR3 is CASSLDQGRELFF. The DNA for the CDR3 is TGTGCCAGCAGCTTGGACCAGGGAAGGGAGCTGTTTTTT. This rearrangement joins TRBV7-3 to TRBJ2-2, with TRBD1 as a possible D gene (5 bases). The CDR3 covers 13 residues. Germline loops: CDR1 SGHTA, CDR2 FQGTGA. The germline V and J ends were trimmed by 3 bases and 9 bases, with 11 bases remaining between them.

The gene calls are TRBV6-1 and TRBJ1-5, with D uncertain. The CDR3 loop spans 13 amino acids. Germline CDR1 reads MNHNS; CDR2 reads SASEGT. The V gene lost 6 bases and the J gene lost 4 bases, with 10 bases spanning the gap. CDR3 residues: CASRIRGNQPQHF. Written as DNA, the CDR3 is TGTGCCAGCAGGATCCGCGGGAATCAGCCCCAGCATTTT.

J is TRBJ1-1 and V is TRBV28, with a possible D match to TRBD1 (5 bases). Trimming took off 5 bases at V and 3 bases at J, with 10 bases between the two ends. The CDR3 spans 13 residues. Germline values: CDR1 MDHEN, CDR2 SYDVKM. The CDR3 region has the DNA TGTGCCAGCAGTCAAGACAGAGACACTGAAGCTTTCTTT. As protein: CASSQDRDTEAFF.

The gene calls are TRBV11-2 and TRBJ2-7; 11 bases line up with TRBD1. The V segment lost 4 bases and the J segment 4 bases; nucleotides outside the gene matches: 6. This CDR3 contains 15 residues. CDR1 is SGHAT, CDR2 FQNNGV, per germline. Here the CDR3 reads CASSSLGQGGYEQYF. For the CDR3, the DNA is TGTGCCAGCAGCTCCCTGGGACAGGGGGGATACGAGCAGTACTTC.

CDR3 nucleotides: TGTGCCAGCAGCCCCCCGGCGCGGCACAATGAGCAGTTCTTC. Translated, it gives CASSPPARHNEQFF. The V gene is TRBV5-6, the J gene TRBJ2-1; unclear D gene. Germline CDR1 SGHDT, CDR2 YYEEEE. The CDR3 has 14 amino acids. V was shortened by 4 bases and J by 5 bases, with 13 bases between the two germline ends.